A single sample is the source of the 17 T cell receptor beta chains below, sequenced in a study of PD-1 blockade in mismatch repair-deficient tumors. Some clones are missing from TCRdb's copy, which holds only in-frame ones; the method was immunoSEQ multiplex PCR. The sample holds 100,000 or so clones, approximately 83% seen once. Sequenced material: peripheral blood, taken around 8 months after starting pembrolizumab. The receptor source for this set is an adult with mismatch repair-deficient cancer.

The genes are TRBV6-5 and TRBJ1-1; D is unclear. The CDR3 is 15 residues long. Germline loops: CDR1 MNHEY, CDR2 SVGAGI. V was shortened by 6 bases and J by 3 bases, with 17 bases between the two germline ends. The CDR3 protein is CASRREKYGHTEAFF. The CDR3 nucleotides are TGTGCCAGCAGACGAGAAAAATATGGTCACACTGAAGCTTTCTTT.

The chain uses TRBV2 and TRBJ2-7; D is unresolved. Germline CDR1 reads SNHLY; CDR2 reads FYNNEI. V was shortened by 8 bases and J by 3 bases, with 14 bases between the two germline ends. CDR3 size: 13 residues. The CDR3 here is CASLLGPSYEQYF. DNA of the CDR3: TGTGCCAGCTTACTCGGTCCGAGCTACGAGCAGTACTTC.

A few counts support this clone. The J gene is TRBJ2-5, the V gene TRBV9; a weak D match, TRBD2 (5 bases). The germline V gene encodes CDR1 SGDLS and CDR2 YYNGEE. Trimming took off 0 bases at V and 3 bases at J, with 9 bases between the two ends. This CDR3 is built from 14 residues. As DNA, the CDR3 is TGTGCCAGCAGCGTAGGGACTGTTAAAGAGACCCAGTACTTC. This gives the protein CASSVGTVKETQYF.

The chain joins TRBV5-5 to TRBJ1-1; tentatively, D is TRBD1 (5 bases). CDR3 length: 14 amino acids. Germline V gene lookup returns CDR1 SGHKS and CDR2 YYEKEE (reference sequence). The V and J ends lost 4 bases and 3 bases respectively, with 13 bases between them. The CDR3 DNA sequence: TGTGCCAGCAGCGCCCCCGGGGGATACACTGAAGCTTTCTTT. The encoded protein is CASSAPGGYTEAFF.

This chain joins TRBV4-1 and TRBJ2-5; tentative D call: TRBD1 (5 bases). The CDR3 has 15 residues. Germline CDR1 is MGHRA and CDR2 is YSYEKL. Deletions cut 0 bases from V and 4 bases from J, with 12 bases between. The CDR3 spells CASSQDPGRAETQYF. The CDR3 coding sequence is TGCGCCAGCAGCCAAGATCCGGGCAGGGCAGAGACCCAGTACTTC.

The chain combines TRBV6-4 with TRBJ2-3; D ambiguous. The CDR3 is made up of 13 amino acids. Per the germline V gene, CDR1 is MRHNA and CDR2 is SNTAGT. Trimming took off 2 bases at V and 10 bases at J, with 13 bases between the two ends. This CDR3 is CASSDARTGSQYF. In DNA, the CDR3 is TGTGCCAGCAGTGACGCCCGGACCGGGTCGCAGTATTTT.

This chain connects TRBV18 to TRBJ1-1, with no clear D. Germline V gene data show CDR1 as KGHSH and CDR2 as LQKENI. This CDR3 contains 13 residues. V lost 4 bases and J 1 base, leaving 7 bases between the germline ends. The CDR3 is CASSQGSNTEAFF. The CDR3 region has the DNA TGTGCCAGCTCACAGGGATCGAACACTGAAGCTTTCTTT. Full variable domain (missing parts from reference TRBV18 and TRBJ1-1): NAGVMQNPRHLVRRRGQEARLRCSPMKGHSHVYWYRQLPEEGLKFMVYLQKENIIDESGMPKERFSAEFPKEGPSILRIQQVVRGDSAAYFCASSQGSNTEAFFGQGTRLTVV.

A few counts support this clone. This chain links TRBV27 with TRBJ1-5, with a possible D match to TRBD1 (5 bases). There are 15 residues in the CDR3. V lost 4 bases and J lost 2, with 12 bases in between. CDR1 is MNHEY, CDR2 SMNVEV, per germline (reference sequence). The CDR3 DNA is TGTGCCAGCAGTTCGGAGACAGATGGCAATCAGCCCCAGCATTTT. This sequence encodes CASSSETDGNQPQHF.

This clone was seen only once. A read error is likely here: a far larger clone is one base away. The rearrangement uses TRBV7-7 and TRBJ2-3; perhaps TRBD2 as D (7 bases). From germline, CDR1 is SSHAT and CDR2 FNYEAQ (reference sequence). This CDR3 is 15 amino acids long. The CDR3 DNA is TGTGCTAGCAGCTTATCCGCGGGGGCCCCTGGAACGCAGTATTTT. Translated: CASSLSAGAPGTQYF.

This chain connects TRBV29-1 to TRBJ2-3; no reliable D call. With 2 bases removed from V and 3 bases from J, the gap between germline ends came to 6 bases. Germline CDR1 is SQVTM and CDR2 is ANQGSEA. The CDR3 loop spans 12 amino acids. The CDR3 DNA sequence: TGCAGCGTTGAAAAGGGAACAGATACGCAGTATTTT. This encodes CSVEKGTDTQYF.

The chain links TRBV5-4 to TRBJ2-7; D is perhaps TRBD1 (6 bases). The germline gives CDR1 SGHNT, CDR2 YYREEE (reference sequence). V was trimmed by 0 bases and J by 6 bases, leaving 10 bases between them. The CDR3 consists of 13 residues. CDR3: CASSLAGDLEQYF. The DNA of the CDR3 is TGTGCCAGCAGCTTGGCAGGGGATCTCGAGCAGTACTTC.

J is TRBJ2-1 and V is TRBV11-3, with a weak D call TRBD2 (6 bases). The CDR3 has 13 amino acids. Trimming cost V 4 bases and J 8 bases, with 12 bases left between them. Germline V gene data show CDR1 as SGHNT and CDR2 as YENEEA. The CDR3 here is CASSSAGSYEQFF. CDR3 coding DNA: TGTGCCAGCAGCTCAGCGGGCAGCTATGAGCAGTTCTTC.

The genes are TRBV7-6 and TRBJ2-1; 10 bases are a match to TRBD2. Germline CDR1 is SGHVS and CDR2 is FNYEAQ. Unmatched junction bases numbered 6, after V lost 0 bases and J lost 7 bases. This CDR3 has 16 residues. The CDR3 here is CASSLASAGGLNEQFF. The CDR3 bases are TGTGCCAGCAGCTTAGCTTCAGCGGGAGGGCTGAATGAGCAGTTCTTC.

The genes are TRBV6-5 and TRBJ1-1; 8 nucleotides line up with TRBD1. V lost 5 bases to trimming and J lost 7 bases; unmatched junction nucleotides: 3. Germline V lookup: CDR1 MNHEY, CDR2 SVGAGI. The CDR3 extends over 12 amino acids. The CDR3 is CASSPDRGEAFF. In nucleotides, the CDR3 is TGTGCCAGCAGTCCAGACAGGGGTGAAGCTTTCTTT.

This clone appeared once. The chain joins TRBV11-2 to TRBJ2-1; 9 bases line up with TRBD2. CDR1 is SGHAT and CDR2 is FQNNGV in the germline V gene. The trim removed 4 bases at V and 4 bases at J, leaving 8 bases unmatched. The CDR3 spans 16 residues. In DNA, the CDR3 is TGTGCCAGCAGCTGGTCAGTAGCGGGAGTGTACAATGAGCAGTTCTTC. This gives the protein CASSWSVAGVYNEQFF.

The chain carries TRBV5-6 and TRBJ2-4, with D perhaps assigned TRBD1 or TRBD2 (5 bases each). Germline values: CDR1 SGHDT, CDR2 YYEEEE. The CDR3 totals 14 residues. The V end was cut by 7 bases, the J end by 5 bases, with 16 bases between. The CDR3 region has the DNA TGTGCCAGCCGGGACGGGACGAGGGAAAACATTCAGTACTTC. This codes for CASRDGTRENIQYF.

This clone was counted a single time. The chain has TRBV30 and TRBJ1-3; D unclear. Germline-derived CDR1 and CDR2 are GTSNPN and SVGIG (reference sequence). CDR3 length: 11 amino acids. The V end lost 2 bases, the J end lost 4 bases, and 3 bases lay between the germline ends. The CDR3 region has the DNA TGTGCCTGGAGTTCAGGAAACACCATATATTTT. Protein: CAWSSGNTIYF. Variable domain in full (rest from reference TRBV30 and TRBJ1-3): SQTIHQWPATLVQPVGSPLSLECTVEGTSNPNLYWYRQAAGRGLQLLFYSVGIGQISSEVPQNLSASRPQDRQFILSSKKLLLSDSGFYLCAWSSGNTIYFGEGSWLTVV.